Sequencing of this T cell receptor beta chain was carried out in a study of OX40 agonist ivuxolimab in advanced cancers. Overall study context: The mean age was about 57 years, ranging from about 20 to 85, with around four fifths of participants male. A history of anti-PD-1, anti-PD-L1 or anti-CTLA-4 therapy was acceptable, and 40% had some.

The length of the CDR3 is 15 residues. Trimming removed 4 bases from V and 2 bases from J, with 12 bases in between. Germline CDR1 SGHVS, CDR2 FQNEAQ. Points from the study as a whole: It was also the case that some nonresponders had low normalized T-cell clonal expansion. At 0.1 to 3.0 mg/kg and by week 6, clonal expansion occurred in CD4+ and CD8+ blood T cells.

Remarks on this clone: Its antigen is as yet unknown.

Assay used: immunoSEQ multiplex PCR; TCRdb lists only in-frame clones, some missing. The data show about 26,000 clones, roughly 90% seen once. The V and J genes are TRBV7-8 and TRBJ1-3, with D tentatively TRBD1 (5 bases). The receptor was isolated from an adult with an advanced solid tumor such as melanoma, head and neck, liver or kidney cancer. Specimen: CD4+ or CD8+ T cells sorted from blood, collected in a trial of the OX40 agonist ivuxolimab. The CDR3 sequence is CASSSLGGAGNTIYF. The CDR3 DNA follows: TGTGCCAGCAGCTCCCTCGGGGGAGCTGGAAACACCATATATTTT.